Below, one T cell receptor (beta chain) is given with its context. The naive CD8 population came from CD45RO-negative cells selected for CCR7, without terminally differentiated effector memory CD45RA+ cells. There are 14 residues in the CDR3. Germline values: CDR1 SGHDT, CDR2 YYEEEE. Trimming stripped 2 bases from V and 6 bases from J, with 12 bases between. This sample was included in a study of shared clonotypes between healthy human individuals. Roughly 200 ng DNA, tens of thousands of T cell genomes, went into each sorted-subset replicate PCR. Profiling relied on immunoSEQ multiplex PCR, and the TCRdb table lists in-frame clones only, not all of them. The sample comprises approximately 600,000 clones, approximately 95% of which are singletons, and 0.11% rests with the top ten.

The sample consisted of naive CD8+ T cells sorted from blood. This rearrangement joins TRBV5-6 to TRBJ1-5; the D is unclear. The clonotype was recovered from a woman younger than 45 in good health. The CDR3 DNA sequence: TGTGCCAGCAGCTTTGGCAGGTCAGGTCAGCCCCAGCATTTT. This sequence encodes CASSFGRSGQPQHF.